The 29 T cell receptor beta chains reported below all come from one sample, sequenced in a study of blood T cell repertoires in COVID-19. Here immunoSEQ multiplex PCR was the method, and the copy in TCRdb shows in-frame clones only, minus some. The sample records 150,000 to 200,000 clones, approximately 83% being singletons. Sequences were obtained from peripheral blood. Every receptor here comes from a human donor with acute or convalescent COVID-19. The donor label of this sample is uncertain.

This clone was found a few times. The chain has TRBV18 and TRBJ2-7; TRBD2 is a possible D gene (6 bases). Deletions cut 1 base from V and 3 bases from J, with 7 bases between. Germline V gene sequence: CDR1 KGHSH, CDR2 LQKENI. The CDR3 is made up of 13 amino acids. The CDR3: CASSPRTNYEQYF. CDR3 coding DNA: TGTGCCAGCTCACCACGGACTAACTACGAGCAGTACTTC.

V usage is TRBV2 and J usage is TRBJ2-7; 12 bases fit TRBD2. V gave up 8 bases and J gave up 4 bases; unmatched junction bases: 9. The CDR3 length is 15 residues. Germline-derived CDR1 and CDR2 are SNHLY and FYNNEI. This chain's CDR3 is CASGRLAGDGYEQYF. The DNA of the CDR3 is TGTGCCAGCGGCCGACTAGCGGGAGACGGATACGAGCAGTACTTC. Together with reference TRBV2 and TRBJ2-7, the CDR3 gives the full variable domain: EPEVTQTPSHQVTQMGQEVILRCVPISNHLYFYWYRQILGQKVEFLVSFYNNEISEKSEIFDDQFSVERPDGSNFTLKIRSTKLEDSAMYFCASGRLAGDGYEQYFGPGTRLTVT.

The rearrangement joins TRBV6-5 to TRBJ1-2, with D tentatively TRBD1 (6 bases). In germline, CDR1 is MNHEY, CDR2 SVGAGI. V gave up 8 bases and J gave up 4 bases, with 14 bases separating them. The CDR3 is 13 residues long. The CDR3 spells CASYRANPYGYTF. The CDR3 DNA is TGTGCCAGCTACAGGGCCAACCCCTATGGCTACACCTTC.

The genes are TRBV3-1 (or the pseudogene TRBV3-2) and TRBJ2-7; the D is unclear. The V gene's germline CDR1 is LGHDT and CDR2 YNNKEL (reference sequence). The CDR3 is 12 residues long. Trimming took off 3 bases at V and 4 bases at J, with 7 bases between the two ends. CDR3 in DNA: TGTGCCAGCAGCCACGTTCCTTACGAGCAGTACTTC. Its translation: CASSHVPYEQYF.

The chain is built from TRBV11-2 and TRBJ2-1, with a tentative D call TRBD1 (6 bases). V was pared by 5 bases and J by 3 bases, with 14 bases between. This CDR3 contains 15 residues. Germline-derived CDR1 and CDR2 are SGHAT and FQNNGV. The DNA of the CDR3 is TGTGCCAGCAGCGGGGGCGGTCCAGGCTACAATGAGCAGTTCTTC. It yields the protein CASSGGGPGYNEQFF.

The chain couples TRBV19 to TRBJ1-1; tentatively, D is TRBD1 (6 bases). With 4 bases removed from V and 5 bases from J, the gap between germline ends came to 17 bases. In germline, CDR1 is LNHDA, CDR2 SQIVND (reference sequence). There are 15 residues in the CDR3. CDR3 residues: CASSTTGASPTEAFF. CDR3 bases: TGTGCCAGTAGTACGACAGGTGCCTCGCCTACTGAAGCTTTCTTT.

The gene calls are TRBV7-2 and TRBJ2-3, with 15 bases lining up with TRBD2. V trimming: 6 bases; J trimming: 5 bases; junction bases outside the gene matches: 9. Germline V gene sequence: CDR1 SGHTA, CDR2 FQGNSA. This CDR3 region has 17 residues. The CDR3 sequence: CASRMGLAGGSLDTQYF. The CDR3 DNA reads as TGTGCCAGCAGGATGGGACTAGCGGGAGGTTCGTTAGATACGCAGTATTTT.

This chain links TRBV6-2 or TRBV6-3 with TRBJ2-7; 7 nucleotides line up with TRBD1. From germline, CDR1 is MNHEY and CDR2 SVGEGT. This CDR3 comprises 13 residues. The junction had 3 bases not matched to a gene; V was cut back by 5 bases and J by 2 bases. The CDR3 sequence is CASSQGQTYEQYF. The CDR3 DNA is TGTGCCAGCAGTCAGGGACAGACCTACGAGCAGTACTTC.

The chain carries TRBV11-2 and TRBJ2-7, with 12 bases lining up with TRBD2. CDR1 is SGHAT and CDR2 is FQNNGV in the germline V gene. J was trimmed by 7 bases and V by 1 base; bases with no gene match: 5. CDR3 size: 15 residues. CDR3 residues: CASSLALAGGFEQYF. The CDR3 region has the DNA TGTGCCAGCAGCTTAGCTCTAGCGGGGGGGTTTGAGCAGTACTTC.

This clone was counted a single time. The chain has TRBV7-2 and TRBJ2-7; tentatively, D is TRBD2 (5 bases). Deletions cut 2 bases from V and 2 bases from J, with 13 bases between. The CDR3 contains 15 residues. Germline values: CDR1 SGHTA, CDR2 FQGNSA. CDR3 sequence: CASSLRIAGTYEQYF. CDR3 DNA sequence: TGTGCCAGCAGCTTAAGGATAGCCGGGACCTACGAGCAGTACTTC.

The chain joins TRBV7-8 to TRBJ2-1; TRBD2 agrees at 9 bases. The germline gives CDR1 SGHVS, CDR2 FQNEAQ. J gave up 7 bases and V 2 bases, and 15 bases lay outside the gene matches. The CDR3 covers 18 residues. The CDR3 loop is CASSLRLAGSTPGNEQFF. CDR3 coding DNA: TGTGCCAGCAGCTTAAGGCTAGCGGGATCTACACCAGGAAATGAGCAGTTCTTC.

The chain combines TRBV3-1 (or the pseudogene TRBV3-2) with TRBJ1-5, with 12 nucleotides matching TRBD1. With V trimmed by 3 bases and J by 7 bases, 7 bases remained unmatched. CDR1 is LGHDT and CDR2 is YNNKEL in the germline V gene (reference sequence). The CDR3 loop spans 16 amino acids. For the CDR3, the DNA is TGTGCCAGCAGCCAGGGACAGGGGGCTTTAGGACAGCCCCAGCATTTT. It specifies CASSQGQGALGQPQHF.

The gene calls are TRBV4-1 and TRBJ2-5, with a tentative D call TRBD2 (6 bases). The CDR3 length is 17 residues. Between the trimmed V and J ends, which lost 1 base and 1 base, there was a span of 16 bases. Germline V gives CDR1 MGHRA, CDR2 YSYEKL. The CDR3 region has the DNA TGCGCCAGCAGCCAAGTGGAACTAGCCTTAGTCCAAGAGACCCAGTACTTC. Its translation: CASSQVELALVQETQYF.

The chain is built from TRBV18 and TRBJ2-1; 7 bases match TRBD2. Germline-derived CDR1 and CDR2 are KGHSH and LQKENI. J was trimmed by 5 bases and V by 4 bases; bases with no gene match: 8. CDR3 size: 15 residues. The CDR3, as DNA: TGTGCCAGCTCACTAAAGGGACTATTAAACAATGAGCAGTTCTTC. Translating gives CASSLKGLLNNEQFF. Filled out from reference TRBV18 and TRBJ2-1, the complete variable domain reads NAGVMQNPRHLVRRRGQEARLRCSPMKGHSHVYWYRQLPEEGLKFMVYLQKENIIDESGMPKERFSAEFPKEGPSILRIQQVVRGDSAAYFCASSLKGLLNNEQFFGPGTRLTVL.

The V gene is TRBV21-1, the J gene TRBJ1-2; TRBD1 is the table's D call and was not checked against the DNA. TRBV21-1 is listed as a pseudogene. This CDR3 has 15 amino acids. In DNA form, the CDR3 reads TGTGCCAGCAGCAAAGAAGCAGGGGTATGGTATGGCTACACCTTC. This translates into CASSKEAGVWYGYTF.

This clone was recorded only once. The rearrangement uses TRBV4-2 and TRBJ2-1, with 10 bases that match TRBD2. Germline V gene sequence: CDR1 LGHNA, CDR2 YNFKEQ. This CDR3 has 18 residues. Losses at the gene ends were 3 bases for V and 0 bases for J; bases not matched to a gene: 8. This CDR3 reads CASSQGWTSGRSYNEQFF. The DNA for the CDR3 is TGTGCCAGCAGCCAGGGCTGGACTAGCGGCCGCTCCTACAATGAGCAGTTCTTC.

V is TRBV6-5 and J is TRBJ2-1; TRBD2 agrees at 7 bases. The ends lost 10 bases at V and 6 bases at J; junction bases unmatched: 15. The length of the CDR3 is 15 residues. Germline loops: CDR1 MNHEY, CDR2 SVGAGI. The DNA of the CDR3 is TGTGCCACACGAGGGGCGGGAGTCTTAATCAATGAGCAGTTCTTC. Its protein product is CATRGAGVLINEQFF.

The V and J genes are TRBV19 and TRBJ1-3; 7 bases align to TRBD1. This CDR3 is 17 amino acids long. V shed 10 bases and J 0 bases; nucleotides not matched to a gene: 15. Germline assignment: CDR1 LNHDA and CDR2 SQIVND (reference sequence). CDR3 amino acids: CATRGDRLFHSGNTIYF. CDR3 nucleotide sequence: TGTGCCACCCGAGGGGACAGATTATTCCACTCTGGAAACACCATATATTTT.

The chain uses TRBV6-5 and TRBJ2-7; D is perhaps TRBD1 (6 bases). Trimming shortened V by 11 bases and J by 2 bases, and 22 bases separated the two germline ends. In germline, CDR1 is MNHEY, CDR2 SVGAGI. There are 15 residues in the CDR3. The CDR3 sequence is CAGRKGDTGTYEQYF. The DNA of the CDR3 is TGTGCCGGGAGAAAAGGGGACACGGGGACCTACGAGCAGTACTTC.

The CDR3 is CASSVGVAGTYEQYF. CDR3 DNA sequence: TGTGCCAGCAGCGTCGGGGTAGCGGGAACTTACGAGCAGTACTTC. This sequence joins TRBV3-1 (or the pseudogene TRBV3-2) and TRBJ2-7, with 8 positions matching TRBD2. Germline trimming cut 5 bases from V and 4 bases from J; bases unmatched to any gene: 10. From germline, CDR1 is LGHDT and CDR2 YNNKEL (reference sequence). This CDR3 spans 15 amino acids.

J is TRBJ2-7 and V is TRBV25-1, with 11 bases identical to TRBD1. Trimming at V came to 6 bases and at J to 4 bases, leaving 8 bases not matched to a gene. Germline loops: CDR1 MGHDK, CDR2 SYGVNS. This CDR3 is 15 amino acids long. The CDR3: CASRSGQGARYEQYF. Here the CDR3 DNA reads TGTGCCAGCAGATCCGGACAGGGGGCGCGGTACGAGCAGTACTTC.

This rearrangement joins TRBV5-1 to TRBJ2-3; 11 bases match TRBD2. J was trimmed by 6 bases and V by 0 bases; bases with no gene match: 6. The germline V gene has CDR1 SGHRS and CDR2 YFSETQ. The CDR3 covers 16 residues. This chain's CDR3 is CASSLVSGGAADTQYF. The CDR3, as DNA: TGCGCCAGCAGCTTGGTTAGCGGGGGGGCAGCCGATACGCAGTATTTT.

This chain joins TRBV7-9 and TRBJ2-1, with TRBD2 as a possible D gene (6 bases). Germline lookup yields CDR1 SEHNR and CDR2 FQNEAQ (reference sequence). V was clipped by 3 bases and J by 6 bases, with 21 bases between them. This CDR3 is 17 amino acids long. CDR3 in DNA: TGTGCCAGCAGCTTTCGTAGCGGCCGGGGAACCGGCAATGAGCAGTTCTTC. Protein: CASSFRSGRGTGNEQFF.

The chain uses TRBV28 and TRBJ2-2; no clear D gene. There are 15 residues in the CDR3. Trimming cost V 3 bases and J 4 bases, with 12 bases left between them. Germline CDR1 reads MDHEN; CDR2 reads SYDVKM. This CDR3 reads CASSLPPTGTGELFF. The CDR3 nucleotides are TGTGCCAGCAGTTTGCCCCCCACTGGCACCGGGGAGCTGTTTTTT.

This rearrangement joins TRBV27 to TRBJ2-2, with D unresolved. The length of the CDR3 is 15 residues. Germline V gene data show CDR1 as MNHEY and CDR2 as SMNVEV (reference sequence). V was shortened by 7 bases and J by 0 bases, with 12 bases between the two germline ends. Written as DNA, the CDR3 is TGTGCCAGCATTATGGCTTGGCCGAACACCGGGGAGCTGTTTTTT. Translation gives CASIMAWPNTGELFF.

V and J are TRBV4-1 and TRBJ1-1, with 8 positions matching TRBD1. The CDR3 runs 17 residues. Germline V gives CDR1 MGHRA, CDR2 YSYEKL. The ends lost 5 bases at V and 0 bases at J; junction bases unmatched: 11. The CDR3, as DNA: TGCGCCAGCAGCAACCGACAGGGGCTTACCTTGAACACTGAAGCTTTCTTT. Its protein product is CASSNRQGLTLNTEAFF.

The rearrangement uses TRBV5-6 and TRBJ2-1, with 8 bases identical to TRBD2. V lost 6 bases and J lost 5; bases outside the gene matches: 16. CDR1 and CDR2 from the germline V gene are SGHDT and YYEEEE. This CDR3 has 17 residues. The CDR3 spells CASTFLGYSGANNEQFF. CDR3 coding DNA: TGTGCCAGCACCTTTCTTGGATATAGCGGGGCCAACAATGAGCAGTTCTTC.

The V and J genes are TRBV7-9 and TRBJ2-5, with D unclear. CDR3 size: 12 residues. CDR1 and CDR2 from the germline V gene are SEHNR and FQNEAQ (reference sequence). Trimming removed 1 base from V and 5 bases from J, with 5 bases in between. The CDR3 DNA sequence: TGTGCCAGCAGCTTAGTACGGGAGACCCAGTACTTC. Protein sequence: CASSLVRETQYF.

V is TRBV6-1 and J is TRBJ1-3; TRBD1 matches at 7 bases. The germline V gene has CDR1 MNHNS and CDR2 SASEGT. Trimming removed 5 bases from V and 0 bases from J; junction bases left unmatched: 4. This CDR3 has 15 amino acids. The CDR3 DNA follows: TGTGCCAGCAGTTCCGGGACAGCCTCTGGAAACACCATATATTTT. Protein sequence: CASSSGTASGNTIYF.